This T cell receptor (beta chain) originates from a study of T cell responses to AZD1222 COVID-19 vaccine. Here immunoSEQ multiplex PCR was the method, and the copy in TCRdb shows in-frame clones only, minus some. Of around 78,000 clones listed, about 90% are singletons. Notes on the study in general: Regions left unmutated in variants are reportedly the target of nearly half of spike-specific TCRs. Repertoires were collected only later (after the peak T cell response had occurred).

Trimming cost V 5 bases and J 6 bases, with 12 bases left between them. Germline V gene data show CDR1 as MNHEY and CDR2 as SMNVEV (reference sequence). This CDR3 spans 13 amino acids. A note on this clone: Its antigen remains unidentified.

The V and J genes are TRBV27 and TRBJ2-3; maybe TRBD2 (5 bases). The sequence was obtained from an adult in good health. Sequencing used peripheral blood, obtained on day 0 of MenACWY control vaccination. CDR3 region: CASSLSPGDTQYF. The CDR3 bases are TGTGCCAGCAGTCTCTCCCCGGGGGATACGCAGTATTTT.